The next 13 T cell receptor beta chains were all read from a single sample in a study of spatial heterogeneity in lung cancer. TCRdb re-called the 5' RACE reads with MiXCR, one entry per CDR3 protein. The sample records approximately 25,000 distinct CDR3 sequences, more than 6.5% being singletons. This sample's time point: sample taken at primary tumor resection. From tumor, nontumor lung or frozen PBMC, whole RNA was taken unsorted for sequencing. The sample in question was PBMCs, obtained at surgery. These receptors all come from a male donor with early-stage non-small cell lung cancer.

This rearrangement joins TRBV7-9 to TRBJ2-1, with D unclear. CDR3 length: 14 residues. V was pared by 3 bases and J by 5 bases, with 11 bases between. CDR1 and CDR2 from the germline V gene are SEHNR and FQNEAQ (reference sequence). In nucleotides, the CDR3 is TGTGCCAGCAGCTTTTTACAGAACCACAATGAGCAGTTCTTC. Encoded protein: CASSFLQNHNEQFF.

Many counts were recorded for this clonotype. The gene calls are TRBV10-3 and TRBJ2-7; unclear D gene. The CDR3 has 12 residues. The ends were cut back, 7 bases at V and 2 bases at J, with 9 bases in the middle. CDR1 and CDR2 from the germline V gene are ENHRY and SYGVKD. CDR3 amino acids: CAIKGNAYEQYF. The CDR3 coding sequence is TGTGCCATCAAGGGAAATGCCTACGAGCAGTACTTC.

This clonotype appeared many times. The J gene is TRBJ2-5, the V gene TRBV7-9; D unclear. This CDR3 spans 15 amino acids. The germline CDR1 and CDR2 sequences are SEHNR and FQNEAQ (reference sequence). The V and J ends lost 2 bases and 1 base respectively, with 11 bases between them. The DNA for the CDR3 is TGTGCCAGCAGCTTAAACGTCTTCTTCCAAGAGACCCAGTACTTC. It codes for CASSLNVFFQETQYF.

This clonotype was picked up many times. The chain joins TRBV6-1 to TRBJ2-7; D tentatively reads TRBD1 or TRBD2 (5 bases each). The CDR3 sequence is 14 residues long. Germline lookup yields CDR1 MNHNS and CDR2 SASEGT. Trimming left V 2 bases short and J 5 bases short, with 13 bases between. CDR3 in amino acids: CASSEIRGGHEQYV. In nucleotides, the CDR3 is TGTGCCAGCAGTGAAATCCGGGGCGGCCACGAGCAGTACGTC.

Ten or more counts support this clonotype. The chain links TRBV24-1 to TRBJ2-3; no firm D call. CDR3 length: 11 amino acids. V lost 6 bases, J lost 2 bases, and 2 bases lay in between. Looked up from germline, CDR1 is KGHDR and CDR2 is SFDVKD. Written as DNA, the CDR3 is TGTGCCACCAGTACCACAGATACGCAGTATTTT. Protein product: CATSTTDTQYF.

This clonotype was counted many times. This sequence joins TRBV14 and TRBJ2-5; D gene ambiguous. Germline assignment: CDR1 SGHDN and CDR2 FVKESK. V lost 4 bases, J lost 5 bases, and 17 bases lay in between. This CDR3 has 15 amino acids. CDR3 protein: CASSRGSSGGETQYF. CDR3 nucleotides: TGTGCCAGCAGCCGAGGAAGCTCGGGTGGGGAGACCCAGTACTTC.

This clonotype was counted at least ten times. J is TRBJ2-1 and V is TRBV12-3 or TRBV12-4; TRBD2 is a possible D gene (5 bases). Trimming pared 3 bases from V and 5 bases from J, leaving 29 bases between. This CDR3 contains 20 residues. The CDR3 bases are TGTGCCAGCAGTTTCGTTACCCCCTCTGACTACGGGCTGGGAAACAATGAGCAGTTCTTC. Protein sequence: CASSFVTPSDYGLGNNEQFF.

This clonotype showed up many times. V is TRBV6-1 and J is TRBJ1-2, with D possibly being TRBD1 (5 bases). Germline V lookup: CDR1 MNHNS, CDR2 SASEGT. V dropped 6 bases and J dropped 1 base, with 9 bases sitting between them. The CDR3 has 13 amino acids. Here the CDR3 reads CASRGGFNYGYTF. The CDR3, as DNA: TGTGCCAGCAGGGGGGGTTTTAACTATGGCTACACCTTC.

This clonotype showed up many times. In DNA form, the CDR3 reads TGCAGTGCTTATCCTTTAGCGGGAGACGCCAAAAACATTCAGTACTTC. Amino acid sequence: CSAYPLAGDAKNIQYF. The gene calls are TRBV20-1 and TRBJ2-4; 9 nucleotides agree with TRBD2. Germline-derived CDR1 and CDR2 are DFQATT and SNEGSKA (reference sequence). The CDR3 sequence is 16 residues long. V was clipped by 5 bases and J by 1 base; unmatched bases: 9.

This clonotype appeared a few times. V and J are TRBV28 and TRBJ1-2; no firm D call. This CDR3 has 11 residues. Germline assignment: CDR1 MDHEN and CDR2 SYDVKM. Trimming removed 5 bases at V and 4 bases at J, with 5 bases between. The CDR3 region has the DNA TGTGCCAGCAGTCCTGTCTATGGCTACACCTTC. It codes for CASSPVYGYTF.

In this sample, this clonotype turned up many times. V gene TRBV20-1 combines with J gene TRBJ2-5, with D maybe TRBD1 (5 bases). CDR1 and CDR2 from the germline V gene are DFQATT and SNEGSKA (reference sequence). There are 16 residues in the CDR3. Trimming shortened V by 3 bases and J by 6 bases, and 23 bases separated the two germline ends. CDR3 DNA: TGCAGTGCTAGGCGCCTAGGGGCTCCAGACGTGCAGACCCAGTACTTC. It encodes CSARRLGAPDVQTQYF.

This clonotype was detected many times. The CDR3 sequence is CASSLTPDNEQFF. In DNA, the CDR3 is TGTGCCAGCAGCTTAACGCCAGACAATGAGCAGTTCTTC. The chain recombines TRBV7-3 with TRBJ2-1; unclear D gene. This CDR3 is built from 13 residues. Between the trimmed V and J ends, which lost 0 bases and 5 bases, there was a span of 5 bases. The germline CDR1 and CDR2 sequences are SGHTA and FQGTGA.

This clonotype was seen at least ten times. The rearrangement links TRBV5-1 to TRBJ1-1, with unresolved D. The CDR3 spans 13 residues. Per germline, CDR1 SGHRS and CDR2 YFSETQ. Trimming removed 0 bases from V and 10 bases from J, with 13 bases in between. CDR3 DNA: TGCGCCAGCAGCTTGGGGGCCGTGGATGGAGCTTTCTTT. This translates into CASSLGAVDGAFF.